The 28 T cell receptor beta chains below all came from one sample that was sequenced in a study of blood T cells in healthy people across ages (dated by TCRdb to between 2015 and 2016). The receptor library was made with 5' RACE. TCRdb shows the sequencer as Illumina HiSeq 2500. The second PCR ran for roughly 7 to 11 cycles and used a J-beta primer mix along with a sample-barcoded 5' primer. TCRdb cleaned the public reads at Q25 with fastp, built clones with MiXCR and kept in-frame beta chains. Rows with a matching CDR3 protein are joined into one entry that keeps the most common DNA and genes. The sample table records roughly 830,000 distinct CDR3 sequences; around 62% of these occur just once. Together, the top ten hold roughly 26% of the sample. Sequencing used blood. These receptors were collected from a man aged 25-45 years in good health.

This sequence joins TRBV7-2 and TRBJ1-2, with D hard to call. Germline CDR1 SGHTA, CDR2 FQGNSA. Trimming removed 2 bases from V and 8 bases from J, with 18 bases in between. This CDR3 is built from 15 residues. CDR3 amino acids: CASSLWSTPSQGYTF. CDR3 DNA: TGTGCCAGCAGCTTATGGAGTACACCCTCCCAAGGCTACACCTTC.

The chain carries TRBV7-2 and TRBJ2-2, with D possibly being TRBD2 (5 bases). V was pared by 5 bases and J by 0 bases, with 10 bases between. From germline, CDR1 is SGHTA and CDR2 FQGNSA. CDR3 size: 15 residues. The CDR3 sequence is CASSPMRANTGELFF. As DNA, the CDR3 is TGTGCCAGCAGCCCCATGAGGGCGAACACCGGGGAGCTGTTTTTT.

The CDR3 reads CASNRDRATNEQFF. CDR3 DNA: TGTGCCAGCAACCGGGACAGGGCTACCAATGAGCAGTTCTTC. The V call is TRBV6-6, the J call TRBJ2-1; TRBD1 aligns across 9 bases. With 7 bases clipped from V and 6 bases from J, the junction kept 7 bases outside the gene matches. This CDR3 comprises 14 residues. CDR1 is MNHNY and CDR2 is SVGAGI in the germline V gene (reference sequence).

This chain connects TRBV2 to TRBJ2-7, with a tentative D call TRBD2 (5 bases). The J call may be in error: the DNA end matches TRBJ2-5 better. Germline CDR1 SNHLY, CDR2 FYNNEI. CDR3 size: 14 residues. The CDR3 is CASSEGAAVETQYF. The CDR3, as DNA: TGTGCCAGCAGTGAAGGAGCAGCGGTGGAGACCCAGTACTTC.

This chain uses TRBV6-1 with TRBJ2-5; no clear D. Per germline, CDR1 MNHNS and CDR2 SASEGT. Between the trimmed V and J ends, which lost 4 bases and 2 bases, there was a span of 14 bases. This CDR3 comprises 15 residues. In DNA, the CDR3 is TGTGCCAGCAGTGCGGTACATCTCACGCAAGAGACCCAGTACTTC. Protein product: CASSAVHLTQETQYF.

This clonotype was seen a handful of times. The chain joins TRBV27 to TRBJ2-5, with TRBD1 matching 8 bases. The closer fit of TRBJ2-7 to the DNA end suggests the J call may be wrong. The germline V gene encodes CDR1 MNHEY and CDR2 SMNVEV (reference sequence). This CDR3 region has 15 residues. In DNA, the CDR3 is TGTGCCAGCAGTTTTGGGACAGGCATATCCTACGAGCAGTACTTC. Protein sequence: CASSFGTGISYEQYF.

The chain combines TRBV9 with TRBJ2-3, with TRBD1 identical over 9 bases. The CDR3 has 15 residues. The junction had 4 bases not matched to a gene; V was cut back by 3 bases and J by 2 bases. The germline gives CDR1 SGDLS, CDR2 YYNGEE. The CDR3 region has the DNA TGTGCCAGCAGCGACCGGGACAGGGCCACAGATACGCAGTATTTT. Protein product: CASSDRDRATDTQYF.

The genes are TRBV10-3 and TRBJ2-5; 13 nucleotides line up with TRBD2. The ends lost 6 bases at V and 3 bases at J; junction bases unmatched: 4. CDR3 size: 15 residues. The germline V gene has CDR1 ENHRY and CDR2 SYGVKD. DNA of the CDR3: TGTGCCATCAGAGGACTAGCGGGGGCCGAAGAGACCCAGTACTTC. It encodes CAIRGLAGAEETQYF.

The chain is built from TRBV3-1 and TRBJ2-4; no firm D call. The J call may be faulty, since TRBJ2-7 better matches the DNA end. Germline CDR1 and CDR2: LGHDT and YNNKEL (reference sequence). The CDR3 runs to 12 residues. Here the CDR3 DNA reads TGTGCCAGCAGCCAAGCTGGGTTCGAGCAGTACTTC. Translating it yields CASSQAGFEQYF.

The V gene is TRBV4-2, the J gene TRBJ2-7; 14 bases are shared with TRBD2. The CDR3 runs 18 residues. CDR1 is LGHNA and CDR2 is YNFKEQ in the germline V gene. With 0 bases clipped from V and 0 bases from J, the junction kept 4 bases outside the gene matches. The CDR3 region is CASSQEGTSGGGSYEQYF. The CDR3 DNA reads as TGTGCCAGCAGCCAAGAAGGGACTAGCGGGGGTGGCTCCTACGAGCAGTACTTC.

For this clonotype: One end of the junction varies from germline; a read error may be responsible. This chain links TRBV7-2 with TRBJ2-3, with 8 bases aligning to TRBD2. Germline CDR1 is SGHTA and CDR2 is FQGNSA. This CDR3 has 16 residues. This CDR3 is CAGSLNQRGSTDTQYF. For the CDR3, the DNA is TGTGCCGGCAGCTTAAATCAGCGGGGGAGCACAGATACGCAGTATTTT.

This sequence joins TRBV2 and TRBJ1-2; D uncertain. V shed 6 bases and J shed 9 bases, with 8 bases lying between them. CDR1 SNHLY and CDR2 FYNNEI come from the germline V gene. The CDR3 covers 10 residues. The CDR3 reads CASRGLSYTF. The DNA for the CDR3 is TGTGCCAGCAGGGGTTTAAGCTACACCTTC.

This rearrangement joins TRBV21-1 to TRBJ2-4. TRBV21-1 is shown as a pseudogene. The CDR3 is made up of 11 amino acids. The CDR3 nucleotides read TGTGCCAGCGAAGGGAAAAACATTCAGTACTTC. This codes for CASEGKNIQYF.

The chain recombines TRBV5-1 with TRBJ1-2; a possible D gene is TRBD1 (5 bases). Germline V gives CDR1 SGHRS, CDR2 YFSETQ. The V gene lost 0 bases and the J gene lost 0 bases, with 9 bases spanning the gap. This CDR3 region has 15 residues. Here the CDR3 reads CASSLGQSTNYGYTF. The CDR3 DNA sequence: TGCGCCAGCAGCTTGGGACAGTCAACTAACTATGGCTACACCTTC.

Only one count was recorded for this clonotype. This chain joins TRBV6-5 and TRBJ1-2, with D maybe TRBD1 (6 bases). The CDR3 is made up of 16 amino acids. The V gene lost 0 bases and the J gene lost 3 bases, with 14 bases spanning the gap. Germline lookup yields CDR1 MNHEY and CDR2 SVGAGI. CDR3 sequence (DNA): TGTGCCAGCAGTTACTCTCAGGGGTGGGCGGACTATGGCTACACCTTC. Encoded protein: CASSYSQGWADYGYTF.

This CDR3 reads CASSLSGPGIQYF. Here the CDR3 DNA reads TGTGCCAGCAGCCTCTCCGGGCCCGGCATTCAGTACTTC. The chain is built from TRBV7-2 and TRBJ2-4, with D unclear. In germline, CDR1 is SGHTA, CDR2 FQGNSA. Between the trimmed V and J ends, which lost 5 bases and 9 bases, there was a span of 14 bases. This CDR3 spans 13 amino acids.

The J gene is TRBJ2-5, the V gene TRBV15, with 14 nucleotides matching TRBD2. There are 17 residues in the CDR3. V was clipped by 3 bases and J by 5 bases; unmatched bases: 8. Germline V gene sequence: CDR1 LNHNV, CDR2 YYDKDF (reference sequence). The CDR3 here is CATSSEAGLAGVETQYF. The CDR3 region has the DNA TGTGCCACCAGCAGCGAAGCGGGACTAGCGGGGGTGGAGACCCAGTACTTC.

The chain joins TRBV12-3 or TRBV12-4 to TRBJ2-4; unclear D gene. The CDR3 runs 15 residues. The V gene lost 7 bases and the J gene lost 0 bases, with 13 bases spanning the gap. The CDR3 loop is CASTSGTLAKNIQYF. CDR3 DNA: TGTGCCAGCACCTCAGGAACTTTAGCCAAAAACATTCAGTACTTC.

This clonotype was seen just once. The gene calls are TRBV7-9 and TRBJ2-4; 14 nucleotides align to TRBD2. The J call is in doubt because the DNA end fits TRBJ2-5 better. The germline V gene encodes CDR1 SEHNR and CDR2 FQNEAQ (reference sequence). The CDR3 contains 15 residues. The CDR3 region has the DNA TGTGCCAGCAGCCCCCGAGGACTAGCGGGGGGGACCCAGTACTTC. Protein product: CASSPRGLAGGTQYF.

Details on this clonotype: A much larger clone is a single base away; this may be a read error. The chain links TRBV4-2 to TRBJ2-3, with 14 bases matching TRBD2. Germline CDR1 reads LGHNA; CDR2 reads YNFKEQ. The CDR3 contains 17 residues. Here the CDR3 reads CAGSQGTGTSGGDTQYF. The CDR3 DNA is TGTGCCGGCAGCCAAGGAACCGGGACTAGCGGGGGAGATACGCAGTATTTT.

This sequence joins TRBV5-1 and TRBJ1-1; the match to TRBD1 covers 7 bases. The CDR3 is made up of 14 amino acids. J lost 5 bases, V lost 2 bases, and 6 bases had no gene match. Germline CDR1 SGHRS, CDR2 YFSETQ. The DNA of the CDR3 is TGCGCCAGCAGCTTCAGGGGGAGTGGTACTGAAGCTTTCTTT. This sequence encodes CASSFRGSGTEAFF.

The rearrangement uses TRBV6-2 or TRBV6-3 and TRBJ2-3, with D possibly being TRBD1 (6 bases). V lost 5 bases and J 6 bases, leaving 15 bases between the germline ends. This CDR3 has 14 amino acids. Germline CDR1 MNHEY, CDR2 SVGEGT. The CDR3 here is CASSPGTRGDTQYF. The CDR3 coding sequence is TGTGCCAGCAGTCCCGGGACACGCGGGGATACGCAGTATTTT.

This chain uses TRBV7-2 with TRBJ1-5; tentative D call: TRBD1 (6 bases). With 0 bases removed from V and 3 bases from J, the gap between germline ends came to 9 bases. Germline CDR1 is SGHTA and CDR2 is FQGNSA. The CDR3 is 15 amino acids. The CDR3 coding sequence is TGTGCCAGCAGCTTAGCCCGGGGGGCCAATCAGCCCCAGCATTTT. The encoded protein is CASSLARGANQPQHF.

The gene calls are TRBV4-3 and TRBJ2-1; D is perhaps TRBD2 (6 bases). The V end was cut by 4 bases, the J end by 2 bases, with 12 bases between. The CDR3 runs to 15 residues. The germline V gene has CDR1 LGHNA and CDR2 YSLEER. The CDR3 protein is CASSRRRAAYNEQFF. In DNA, the CDR3 is TGCGCCAGCAGCCGTAGGAGGGCCGCCTACAATGAGCAGTTCTTC.

The chain couples TRBV10-1 to TRBJ2-3, with D tentatively TRBD1 (6 bases). This CDR3 contains 14 residues. The V and J ends lost 5 bases and 1 base respectively, with 10 bases between them. Germline-derived CDR1 and CDR2 are WNHNN and SYGVQD (reference sequence). The CDR3 DNA follows: TGCGCCAGCAGTAGGACAGCCCGCACAGATACGCAGTATTTT. Protein product: CASSRTARTDTQYF.

This clonotype was observed a few times. V usage is TRBV7-2 and J usage is TRBJ2-5; D is uncertain. CDR1 SGHTA and CDR2 FQGNSA come from the germline V gene. V lost 6 bases and J 7 bases, leaving 9 bases between the germline ends. CDR3 size: 11 residues. The CDR3 region is CASSNLATQYF. Here the CDR3 DNA reads TGTGCCAGCAGTAATTTAGCGACCCAGTACTTC.

The chain links TRBV29-1 to TRBJ1-1; D is possibly TRBD1 (5 bases). In germline, CDR1 is SQVTM, CDR2 ANQGSEA. The CDR3 extends over 14 amino acids. V lost 4 bases to trimming and J lost 0 bases, with 12 bases between them. The CDR3 DNA reads as TGCAGCGTTGCCGGGGGACGGATGAACACTGAAGCTTTCTTT. It is translated as CSVAGGRMNTEAFF.

The V call is TRBV5-1, the J call TRBJ2-7, with D perhaps assigned TRBD1 or TRBD2 (5 bases each). This CDR3 has 14 amino acids. The germline CDR1 and CDR2 sequences are SGHRS and YFSETQ. The V end was cut by 0 bases, the J end by 3 bases, with 10 bases between. The CDR3 here is CASSLEGRIYEQYF. The CDR3, as DNA: TGCGCCAGCAGCTTGGAGGGACGGATCTACGAGCAGTACTTC.